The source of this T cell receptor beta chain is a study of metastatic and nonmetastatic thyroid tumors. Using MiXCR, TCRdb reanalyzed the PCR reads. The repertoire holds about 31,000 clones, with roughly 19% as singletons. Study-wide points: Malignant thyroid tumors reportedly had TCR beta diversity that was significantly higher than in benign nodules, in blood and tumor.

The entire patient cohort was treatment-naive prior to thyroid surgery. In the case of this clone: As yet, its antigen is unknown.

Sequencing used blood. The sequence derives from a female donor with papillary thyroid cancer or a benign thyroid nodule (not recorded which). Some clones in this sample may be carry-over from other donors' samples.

The CDR3: CASSFDGSATGELFF. In DNA, the CDR3 is TGTGCCAGCAGCTTCGACGGGTCAGCCACCGGGGAGCTGTTTTTT. The V call is TRBV11-2, the J call TRBJ2-2; D remains ambiguous. V lost 3 bases to trimming and J lost 4 bases, with 12 bases between them. Germline CDR1 and CDR2: SGHAT and FQNNGV. CDR3 length: 15 amino acids.